This T cell receptor beta chain was identified during a study of cytomegalovirus exposure and HLA in healthy donors. In the PCR, 60 Vbeta and 13 Jbeta primers were used. Only in-frame clones appear in the TCRdb table, and some are missing; sequencing was by immunoSEQ multiplex PCR. The sample shows approximately 69,000 clones, about 78% of them seen only once. Despite likely unrecorded immune exposures, the donors were nominally healthy at the time of sampling. Findings and caveats of the study: Other equally common chains were less clonally expanded than HLA-associated TCR beta chains, a later analysis showed. Immune exposure was documented only through CMV serostatus.

Germline CDR1 is LNHDA and CDR2 is SQIVND (reference sequence). V was cut by 5 bases and J by 0 bases, with 14 bases left in between. The CDR3 sequence is 16 residues long. About this clone: Its antigen remains unidentified.

The TCR sequence derives from a man younger than 35 in good health and CMV-seronegative. The sequenced material came from PBMCs. The chain carries TRBV19 and TRBJ2-1; tentative D call: TRBD1 (5 bases). This CDR3 is CASSVRTGSSYNEQFF. The CDR3 nucleotides are TGTGCCAGTAGTGTCCGCACAGGTAGCTCCTACAATGAGCAGTTCTTC. Variable domain in full (rest from reference TRBV19 and TRBJ2-1): DGGITQSPKYLFRKEGQNVTLSCEQNLNHDAMYWYRQDPGQGLRLIYYSQIVNDFQKGDIAEGYSVSREKKESFPLTVTSAQKNPTAFYLCASSVRTGSSYNEQFFGPGTRLTVL.